These 23 T cell receptor beta chains originate from one sample sequenced in a study of CD8 T cells in ankylosing spondylitis. In TCRdb, the 5' RACE reads were re-called with MiXCR into one record per CDR3 protein. The sample records about 300,000 distinct CDR3 sequences, 9.5% to 13% being singletons. The sequencing sample was made of blood, either unsorted or a sorted T cell fraction (not recorded which). The origin of the receptors is a female donor with ankylosing spondylitis or in good health (not recorded which).

The CDR3 loop reads CASSLLAGAGEQYF. The CDR3, as DNA: TGTGCCAGCAGCTTACTAGCGGGGGCGGGCGAGCAGTACTTC. The genes are TRBV7-2 and TRBJ2-7; 10 nucleotides match TRBD2. V lost 2 bases and J lost 6; bases outside the gene matches: 4. The CDR3 is 14 amino acids. Germline V gene lookup returns CDR1 SGHTA and CDR2 FQGNSA.

Comments on this clonotype: One base away lies a much larger clone, so this may be a sequencing read error. The rearrangement joins TRBV4-1 to TRBJ1-5, with D unclear. This CDR3 spans 15 amino acids. CDR1 and CDR2 (germline): MGHRA, YSYEKL. Here the CDR3 reads CASSQERSGNQRQHF. Here the CDR3 DNA reads TGCGCCAGCAGCCAAGAACGCTCGGGCAATCAGCGCCAGCATTTT.

This clonotype was seen many times. The V gene is TRBV7-6, the J gene TRBJ2-7; D is unresolved. Germline loops: CDR1 SGHVS, CDR2 FNYEAQ. This CDR3 is built from 11 residues. Trimming left V 5 bases short and J 7 bases short, with 9 bases between. CDR3 DNA sequence: TGTGCCAGCAGCCCCGGGCGTGAGCAGTACTTC. Encoded protein: CASSPGREQYF.

This clonotype came up many times. An end of the junction does not agree with germline; a read error may underlie this. The chain uses TRBV20-1 and TRBJ1-2, with D possibly matching TRBD1 (5 bases). Germline V CDR1 and CDR2: DFQATT, SNEGSKA (reference sequence). The CDR3 extends over 10 amino acids. The CDR3 reads CSASPGTGRF. The CDR3 nucleotides read TGCAGTGCTAGCCCCGGGACGGGACGCTTC.

This clonotype appeared a few times. The genes are TRBV12-3 or TRBV12-4 and TRBJ2-7; 10 nucleotides align to TRBD1. The CDR3 is 15 residues long. Losses at the gene ends were 3 bases for V and 3 bases for J; bases not matched to a gene: 5. The CDR3 DNA follows: TGTGCCAGCAGTTTCGGGACAGGGGCTCTCTACGAGCAGTACTTC. Translation: CASSFGTGALYEQYF.

This clonotype was observed many times. V is TRBV20-1 and J is TRBJ1-5, with a tentative D call TRBD1 (6 bases). The V end lost 6 bases, the J end lost 9 bases, and 21 bases lay between the germline ends. Germline CDR1 is DFQATT and CDR2 is SNEGSKA (reference sequence). CDR3 size: 14 residues. The CDR3 region is CSASRPGGRAPQHF. The CDR3 nucleotides are TGCAGTGCCTCTCGCCCCGGGGGCCGGGCGCCCCAGCATTTT.

In its sample, this clonotype was seen many times. This chain connects TRBV5-1 to TRBJ2-5; 7 nucleotides agree with TRBD1. Germline CDR1 is SGHRS and CDR2 is YFSETQ. The CDR3 sequence is 14 residues long. V lost 0 bases and J lost 1; bases outside the gene matches: 0. CDR3 protein: CASSLGDSQETQYF. CDR3 DNA sequence: TGCGCCAGCAGCTTGGGGGACAGCCAAGAGACCCAGTACTTC.

This clonotype was counted ten times or more. This chain uses TRBV10-3 with TRBJ1-5; D ambiguous. V was pared by 4 bases and J by 0 bases, with 10 bases between. Germline CDR1 is ENHRY and CDR2 is SYGVKD. CDR3 length: 15 amino acids. For the CDR3, the DNA is TGTGCCATCAGTGGGAGGGCCTTTAGCAATCAGCCCCAGCATTTT. As protein: CAISGRAFSNQPQHF.

This clonotype was seen many times. The V call is TRBV5-1, the J call TRBJ1-1; TRBD1 is a possible D gene (5 bases). V lost 1 base, J lost 6 bases, and 13 bases lay in between. Looked up from germline, CDR1 is SGHRS and CDR2 is YFSETQ. The CDR3 totals 14 residues. In DNA, the CDR3 is TGCGCCAGCAGCTTGTCTGTGGGGGAAGCTGAAGCTTTCTTT. Its translation is CASSLSVGEAEAFF.

The V and J genes are TRBV24-1 and TRBJ2-2; TRBD2 matches at 9 bases. The CDR3 totals 18 residues. The V segment lost 5 bases and the J segment 4 bases; nucleotides outside the gene matches: 13. From germline, CDR1 is KGHDR and CDR2 SFDVKD. Written as DNA, the CDR3 is TGTGCCACCAGTGCCCCTCCGGGCGGGGGGGCCCTCACCGGGGAGCTGTTTTTT. Protein product: CATSAPPGGGALTGELFF.

This clonotype was seen repeatedly, ten times or more. The chain links TRBV12-3 or TRBV12-4 to TRBJ1-2; D possibly corresponds to TRBD1 (5 bases). V gave up 4 bases and J gave up 4 bases, with 13 bases separating them. The CDR3 spans 14 residues. The CDR3 DNA is TGTGCCAGCAGTTGGGACCGAAATTCCTATGGCTACACCTTC. This translates into CASSWDRNSYGYTF.

This clonotype was counted between two and nine times. This chain connects TRBV20-1 to TRBJ2-1; 10 nucleotides line up with TRBD2. The CDR3 loop spans 18 amino acids. Germline V gene lookup returns CDR1 DFQATT and CDR2 SNEGSKA (reference sequence). V shed 1 base, J shed 5 bases, and the junction held 14 bases outside the gene matches. CDR3 protein: CSARAYRTSGVADNEQFF. The CDR3 DNA reads as TGCAGTGCTAGAGCCTATCGCACTAGCGGGGTCGCGGACAATGAGCAGTTCTTC.

This clonotype was detected a few times. V and J are TRBV7-9 and TRBJ2-1; TRBD2 matches 7 bases. The CDR3 has 14 amino acids. CDR1 is SEHNR and CDR2 is FQNEAQ in the germline V gene (reference sequence). The V and J ends lost 7 bases and 6 bases, in that order; junction bases with no gene match: 9. The chain's CDR3 is CASTSPGLRNEQFF. Here the CDR3 DNA reads TGTGCCAGCACCTCGCCGGGACTACGCAATGAGCAGTTCTTC.

As to this clonotype: A much larger clone sits a single nucleotide away, making a read error possible. The rearrangement joins TRBV20-1 to TRBJ1-1; D is possibly TRBD1 (5 bases). There are 15 residues in the CDR3. Trimming shortened V by 6 bases and J by 0 bases, and 17 bases separated the two germline ends. Germline loops: CDR1 DFQATT, CDR2 SNEGSKA (reference sequence). The CDR3: CSAIPEGHMNTEAFF. CDR3 nucleotides: TGCAGTGCGATTCCCGAGGGGCATATGAACACTGAAGCTTTCTTT.

This clonotype was recorded many times. The chain links TRBV20-1 to TRBJ2-3, with 8 bases lining up with TRBD2. This CDR3 contains 16 residues. Germline V gene data show CDR1 as DFQATT and CDR2 as SNEGSKA (reference sequence). The V and J ends lost 1 base and 1 base, in that order; junction bases with no gene match: 7. CDR3 coding DNA: TGCAGTGCTAGAGGGCGGGAGGCGTATGGCACAGATACGCAGTATTTT. Its protein is CSARGREAYGTDTQYF.

Remarks on this clonotype: This sequence may be a read error, since a much larger clone differs from it by one base. The genes are TRBV20-1 and TRBJ1-5; a weak D match, TRBD1 (6 bases). The germline V gene has CDR1 DFQATT and CDR2 SNEGSKA (reference sequence). The CDR3 totals 14 residues. The DNA for the CDR3 is TGCTGTGCTAACAGGGACGGGCTGAATCAGCCCCAGCATTTT. It translates to CCANRDGLNQPQHF.

This clonotype showed up many times. The chain joins TRBV5-6 to TRBJ2-6; perhaps TRBD2 as D (5 bases). This CDR3 is built from 17 residues. Germline CDR1 SGHDT, CDR2 YYEEEE. V lost 1 base and J lost 0, with 11 bases in between. CDR3 amino acids: CASSLLTGNSGANVLTF. In DNA form, the CDR3 reads TGTGCCAGCAGCTTGTTAACGGGGAACTCTGGGGCCAACGTCCTGACTTTC.

There are many counts of this clonotype. The chain combines TRBV10-3 with TRBJ2-7; D perhaps matches TRBD1 (5 bases). Germline V gives CDR1 ENHRY, CDR2 SYGVKD. Trimming shortened V by 8 bases and J by 0 bases, and 8 bases separated the two germline ends. The CDR3 sequence is 12 residues long. CDR3: CAIGRDSYEQYF. The CDR3 DNA reads as TGTGCCATCGGCAGGGACTCCTACGAGCAGTACTTC.

The chain employs TRBV5-5 and TRBJ2-1; 10 nucleotides align to TRBD2. Trimming cost V 4 bases and J 10 bases; bases outside gene matches: 11. CDR1 SGHKS and CDR2 YYEKEE come from the germline V gene (reference sequence). The CDR3 has 15 amino acids. Here the CDR3 DNA reads TGTGCCAGCAGCAGACTAGCGGGTTGGCAGGGGGAGCAGTTCTTC. Translation gives CASSRLAGWQGEQFF.

This clonotype was seen more than once but under ten times. J is TRBJ1-1 and V is TRBV2, with TRBD1 matching over 7 bases. In germline, CDR1 is SNHLY, CDR2 FYNNEI. The V gene end was trimmed by 6 bases and the J gene end by 10 bases; junction bases not matched to a gene: 11. The CDR3 covers 13 residues. CDR3 amino acids: CASRDRDKGGAFF. CDR3 nucleotide sequence: TGTGCCAGCAGAGACAGGGACAAGGGGGGAGCTTTCTTT.

The chain carries TRBV5-1 and TRBJ2-1, with a possible D match to TRBD2 (6 bases). CDR3 length: 15 residues. Trimming shortened V by 0 bases and J by 8 bases, and 15 bases separated the two germline ends. CDR1 SGHRS and CDR2 YFSETQ come from the germline V gene. The CDR3 DNA is TGCGCCAGCAGCTTGGGGCGGGGTCGGGGCCATGAGCAGTTCTTC. Its translation is CASSLGRGRGHEQFF.

The table lists this clonotype with a few counts. This chain joins TRBV11-2 and TRBJ1-5; D remains unclear. Germline assignment: CDR1 SGHAT and CDR2 FQNNGV. CDR3 length: 14 amino acids. V was trimmed by 1 base and J by 6 bases, leaving 10 bases between them. The CDR3 region has the DNA TGTGCCAGCAGCTTAGTAGCGGTTTTTCAGCCCCAGCATTTT. Its protein product is CASSLVAVFQPQHF.

In its sample, this clonotype was seen a few times. This chain joins TRBV7-8 and TRBJ1-1, with a possible D match to TRBD1 (5 bases). The length of the CDR3 is 18 residues. Germline CDR1 and CDR2: SGHVS and FQNEAQ. V shed 5 bases and J shed 6 bases, with 28 bases lying between them. As DNA, the CDR3 is TGTGCCAGCAGCCACGGGGGGTCGGGGAGGATGGGAGCTTCTGAAGCTTTCTTT. As protein: CASSHGGSGRMGASEAFF.